The entry below gives a single TCR beta chain sequence along with its context. Its antigen is not known. CD8+ and CD4+ T cells from blood underwent TCR beta sequencing, which was carried out in a high-throughput format. The CD8+ and CD4+ T cells were negatively isolated, with the TEMRA cells enriched by FACS. This sample is part of a study of CD8 T cells in Susac syndrome. Whole-study results and caveats: The relatively small number of individuals in the TCR sequencing and HLA analysis was acknowledged by the study.

Germline lookup yields CDR1 LNHDA and CDR2 SQIVND (reference sequence). V gave up 3 bases and J gave up 1 base, with 12 bases separating them. The CDR3 covers 16 residues. RNA totalling roughly 0.5 to 1 ug underwent reverse transcription with random hexamers. Amplification of TCR beta CDR3 by immunoSEQ multiplex PCR spanned 54 Vbeta and 13 Jbeta. Via MiXCR, TCRdb re-called the immunoSEQ multiplex PCR reads, giving one row per CDR3 protein. The profile shows about 210,000 distinct CDR3 sequences, around 93% of them singletons. This chain connects TRBV19 to TRBJ2-2, with D perhaps TRBD2 (5 bases). The sequenced sample was CD4+ T cells from PBMCs. The sequence came from a human donor in good health. The chain's CDR3 is CASSIGVGLNTGELFF. CDR3 DNA sequence: TGTGCCAGTAGTATCGGGGTGGGCCTGAACACCGGGGAGCTGTTTTTT.